Below, one T cell receptor beta chain is given with its context. The antigen is undetermined. The CDR3 does not close with the conserved phenylalanine or tryptophan, likely indicating a read error. This sample is drawn from a study of breast tumors, draining lymph nodes, adjacent tissues. In TCRdb, the multiplex PCR reads were re-called with MiXCR into one record per CDR3 protein. Of over 70,000 distinct CDR3 sequences detected, approximately 31% appear once; the ten largest clones hold 8.1%. Study-wide results and caveats: Most tumor T cells seemingly derive from lymph node, then expand in tumor. The lymph node origin of tumor T cells was framed as consistent with a hypothesis, not demonstrated. Tumors had less TCR diversity than lymph nodes, more than nontumor tissue.

Samples came from axillary lymph nodes draining the breast cancer. The sequence came from a female donor with breast cancer. Some clones in this sample may be carry-over from other donors' samples. The sample was axillary lymph node tissue.

Written as DNA, the CDR3 is TGCAGCGTCCGCAACAGGGGAGCAGCAGAGGCCCAGTACGTC. The encoded protein is CSVRNRGAAEAQYV. V is TRBV29-1 and J is TRBJ2-5, with 7 nucleotides matching TRBD1. This CDR3 has 14 residues. Germline V gene data show CDR1 as SQVTM and CDR2 as ANQGSEA.